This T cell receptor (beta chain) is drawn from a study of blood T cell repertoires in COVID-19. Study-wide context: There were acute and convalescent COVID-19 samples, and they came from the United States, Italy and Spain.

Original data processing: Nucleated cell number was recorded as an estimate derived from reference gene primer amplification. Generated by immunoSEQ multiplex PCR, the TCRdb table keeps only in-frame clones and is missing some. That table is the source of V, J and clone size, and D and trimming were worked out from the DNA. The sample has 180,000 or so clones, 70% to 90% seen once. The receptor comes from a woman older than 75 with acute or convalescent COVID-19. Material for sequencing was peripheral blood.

The CDR3 region has the DNA TGCGCCAGCAGCCCCGTGGGAGACTCTGGAAACACCATATATTTT. Translating it yields CASSPVGDSGNTIYF. This chain joins TRBV4-1 and TRBJ1-3; D gene ambiguous. This CDR3 has 15 amino acids. Trimming shortened V by 4 bases and J by 0 bases, and 10 bases separated the two germline ends. The V gene's germline CDR1 is MGHRA and CDR2 YSYEKL.